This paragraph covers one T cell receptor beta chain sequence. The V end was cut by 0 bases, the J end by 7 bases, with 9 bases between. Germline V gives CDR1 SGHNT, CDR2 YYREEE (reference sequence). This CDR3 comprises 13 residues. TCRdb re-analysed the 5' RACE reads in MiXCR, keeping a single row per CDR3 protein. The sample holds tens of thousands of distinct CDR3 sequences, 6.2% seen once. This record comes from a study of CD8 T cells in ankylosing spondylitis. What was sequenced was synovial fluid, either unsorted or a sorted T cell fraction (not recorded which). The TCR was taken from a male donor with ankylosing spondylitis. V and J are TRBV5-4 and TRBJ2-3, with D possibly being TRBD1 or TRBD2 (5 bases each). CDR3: CASSLVEGNTQYF. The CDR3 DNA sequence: TGTGCCAGCAGCTTGGTCGAGGGGAATACGCAGTATTTT.